This T cell receptor (beta chain) was sequenced for a study of tissue T cells after allogeneic stem cell transplantation. General study results and limits: Blood and spleen captured only part of the tissue TCR repertoire. Within patients, tissue anatomy strongly shaped TCR repertoire composition.

Time point here: mouse harvest day 14 after allogeneic transplant. Each mouse received 10^7 T-cell-depleted marrow cells plus 10^6 splenic CD5+ T cells by tail vein. B6 (H2b) cells into BALB/c (H2d) mice; tissues taken at day 7 or 14. About this clone: Its matching antigen is unknown. Genes and germline come from the mouse. The read comes to an end 1 residue before the CDR3 does, leaving the germline J gene to fill in the end.

Survey-depth TCRbeta CDR3 sequencing reported V/J genes and productive frequencies. The protocol was immunoSEQ multiplex PCR, while the TCRdb copy is restricted to in-frame clones and leaves out a portion. The table has thousands of clones, around 34% seen once; the top ten hold 3% to 4%. V shed 4 bases, J shed 3 bases, and the junction held 5 bases outside the gene matches. Germline assignment: CDR1 GFQATS and CDR2 STVNSAI. The CDR3 runs 14 residues. The receptor's source is a female BALB/c mouse given C57BL/6 T cells with graft-versus-host disease after an allogeneic hematopoietic cell transplant. The chain combines TRBV20 with TRBJ2-7; 11 bases are a match to TRBD1. The sample comprised skin. CDR3 sequence reads: CGATSGTGGYEQYF. CDR3 DNA (partial): TGTGGTGCTACCTCCGGGACAGGGGGCTATGAACAGTAC.